A selection of T cell receptor beta chains follows, all from one sample in a study of Graves' ophthalmopathy and Graves' hyperthyroidism. MiXCR was run by TCRdb on the multiplex PCR reads, yielding one entry per CDR3 protein. The sample records approximately 700,000 distinct CDR3 sequences, roughly 40% being singletons. Input material: peripheral blood. The receptors were gathered from an adult man with Graves' ophthalmopathy. Each CDR3 is given with its conserved first and last residue. The D gene is left open where the match is weak. Part of the rows lack a size; the others show once, few, many or a class for expanded clones.

>TRBV4-1|14|-|-|TRBJ1-6
TGCGCCAGCAGCCAAGGGGCTTCGAGTTCACCCCTCCACTTT
CASSQGASSSPLHF
>TRBV6-6|11|many|-|TRBJ1-1
TGTGCCAGCAGGCACGGTACTGAAGCTTTCTTT
CASRHGTEAFF
>TRBV10-3|16|-|-|TRBJ1-4
TGTGCCAGCAGTCAGGGGACACAACCAACTAATGAAAAACTGTTTTTT
CASSQGTQPTNEKLFF
>TRBV7-9|12|many|-|TRBJ1-5
TGTGCCAGCAGCTTACCACGACAGCCCCAGCATTTT
CASSLPRQPQHF
>TRBV7-3|14|few|-|TRBJ1-2
TGTGCCAGCAGCTTCTTTGCGGAGCCCTATGGCTACACCTTC
CASSFFAEPYGYTF
>TRBV7-2|15|-|-|TRBJ1-5
TGTGCCAGCAGCCCGAGTCGGGGGGCGGGTCAGCCCCAGCATTTT
CASSPSRGAGQPQHF
>TRBV7-9|14|-|-|TRBJ1-4
TGTGCCAGCAGCCAAGGAGGCGAGAATGAAAAACTGTTTTTT
CASSQGGENEKLFF
>TRBV2|15|many|-|TRBJ1-5
TGTGCCAGCAGTGGGGGAAGGGGAGGCAATCAGCCCCAGCATTTT
CASSGGRGGNQPQHF
>TRBV2|13|few|TRBD1|TRBJ1-4
TGTGCCAGCAGTGGGACAGGGGGCGGAAAACTGTTTTTT
CASSGTGGGKLFF
>TRBV24-1|14|-|TRBD1|TRBJ1-5
TGTGCCACCAGTTACAACAGGGGCGATCAGCCCCAGCATTTT
CATSYNRGDQPQHF
>TRBV11-1|15|-|-|TRBJ2-1
TGTGCCAGCACCCTCAGGGTAAGGGAGAAAAGTGAGCAGTTCTTC
CASTLRVREKSEQFF
>TRBV25-1|14|few|-|TRBJ2-2
TGTGCCAGCAGTTACAGGGACCACAGCGGGGAGCTGTTTTTT
CASSYRDHSGELFF
>TRBV10-3|14|-|-|TRBJ1-1
TGTGCCAGCAGATACGACACAGGGAACACTGAAGCTTTCTTT
CASRYDTGNTEAFF
>TRBV11-1|13|-|TRBD1|TRBJ1-2
TGTGCCAGCAGCTCGACAGGGATGGGTGGCTACACCTTC
CASSSTGMGGYTF
>TRBV19|14|few|-|TRBJ1-4
TGTGCCAGTAATCACCGGGAGGCTAATGAAAAACTGTTTTTT
CASNHREANEKLFF
>TRBV20-1|16|-|-|TRBJ2-7
TGCAGTGCTAGAACCCCTGATGGGCGAACGGCCTACGAGCAGTACTTC
CSARTPDGRTAYEQYF
>TRBV11-1|17|few|TRBD2|TRBJ2-5
TGTGCCAGCAGCTTAGGGGCTAGCGGGAGCAGCTCGGAGACCCAGTACTTC
CASSLGASGSSSETQYF
>TRBV29-1|16|-|TRBD1|TRBJ2-7
TGCAGCGTTGAAGGGGGGACAGGGGGCACTTTCTACGAGCAGTACTTC
CSVEGGTGGTFYEQYF
>TRBV19|14|many|-|TRBJ2-2
TGTGCCAGTAGTGGCAGGGGTGGGTCCGGGGAGCTGTTTTTT
CASSGRGGSGELFF
>TRBV2|15|-|-|TRBJ2-5
TGTGCCAGCGGGAGGCGGCAGGGGAGCAATCAGCCCCAGTACTTC
CASGRRQGSNQPQYF
>TRBV29-1|13|many|TRBD1|TRBJ2-7
TGCAGCGCCGGAAAGGGACAGGGCTACGAGCAGTACTTC
CSAGKGQGYEQYF
>TRBV9|13|many|-|TRBJ1-3
TGTGCCAGCAGCGGAGGGACTGGAAACACCATATATTTT
CASSGGTGNTIYF
>TRBV7-9|14|few|-|TRBJ2-2
TGTGCCAGCAGTCTCTCTGGGCGAGGCGGGGAGCTGTTTTTT
CASSLSGRGGELFF
>TRBV7-3|14|few|-|TRBJ2-3
TGTGCCAGCAGCCCCGGACCGATGGGAGATACGCAGTATTTT
CASSPGPMGDTQYF
>TRBV11-2|13|many|TRBD1|TRBJ2-7
TGTGCCAGCAGCCCCGACAGGGTCCCCGAGCAGTACTTC
CASSPDRVPEQYF
>TRBV2|15|-|-|TRBJ1-2
TGTGCCAGCAGCGGCTCAATGACAGGAGGCTATGGCTACACCTTC
CASSGSMTGGYGYTF
>TRBV7-3|14|-|-|TRBJ1-6
TGTGCCAGCAGTTCCGGGGGGGGCGCACCACCCCTCCACTTT
CASSSGGGAPPLHF
>TRBV20-1|14|-|-|TRBJ2-7
TGCAGTGCTAACCCTCGCGGACAGCTCTACGAGCAGTACTTC
CSANPRGQLYEQYF
>TRBV9|15|-|-|TRBJ1-1
TGTGCCAGCAGCGTAGGTGGGGGGATGAACACTGAAGCTTTCTTT
CASSVGGGMNTEAFF
>TRBV6-6|14|many|-|TRBJ1-2
TGTGCCAGCAGTGCCACAGGGAGGGGATATGGCTACACCTTC
CASSATGRGYGYTF
>TRBV29-1|16|many|TRBD1|TRBJ1-1
TGCAGCGTTGAAGACGAGATCGGGACAGGGGACACTGAAGCTTTCTTT
CSVEDEIGTGDTEAFF
>TRBV7-9|18|few|TRBD1|TRBJ1-1
TGTGCCAGCAGCTTCCCCGGACAGGGCCCCTTCATGAACACTGAAGCTTTCTTT
CASSFPGQGPFMNTEAFF
>TRBV12-3/TRBV12-4|14|-|-|TRBJ1-4
TGTGCCAGCAGCCACAGGGTTGTAGAGGAAAAACTGTTTTTT
CASSHRVVEEKLFF
>TRBV19|17|-|-|TRBJ2-2
TGTGCCAGTAGTATACCCACCGGGCTAGACCTAGCCGGGGAGCTGTTTTTT
CASSIPTGLDLAGELFF
>TRBV29-1|11|-|-|TRBJ1-6
TGCAGCTTAGGGACAAATTCACCCCTCCACTTT
CSLGTNSPLHF
>TRBV19|13|many|-|TRBJ1-2
TGTGCCAGTAGTATACAGGGGAACTATGGCTACACCTTC
CASSIQGNYGYTF
>TRBV29-1|13|-|TRBD1|TRBJ2-7
TGCAGCGTTGGCGGACAGGGCTGGGACGAGCAGTACTTC
CSVGGQGWDEQYF
>TRBV7-9|16|once|-|TRBJ2-7
TGTGCCAGCAGCTTATCTGGCAGGGAGAGCTCCTACGAGCAGTACTTC
CASSLSGRESSYEQYF
>TRBV5-4|14|many|-|TRBJ1-1
TGTGCCAGCAGCTTGGATGCAGCGAACACTGAAGCTTTCTTT
CASSLDAANTEAFF